This is a list of T cell receptor beta chains from one sample in a study of STAT5B mutations in CD4+ large granular lymphocyte leukemia. Libraries were prepared by immunoSEQ multiplex PCR; TCRdb keeps only in-frame clonotypes and omits some of them. The table records around 10,000 clones, around 85% of them present only once. Source material: PBMCs. The receptors were gathered from a man in his fifties or sixties with CD4+ T-cell large granular lymphocyte leukemia. The CDR3 runs from the conserved cysteine through the conserved F or W. A D gene is named only where the DNA matches it firmly. Some rows mark clone size as missing; the rest say once, few, many or name a class of expanded clone.

TGTGCCAGCAGCCCCCGTCCGGCCGGAGGAGAAGGAAACACCATATATTTT | CASSPRPAGGEGNTIYF | TRBJ1-3 | . | TRBV7-2 | .
TGTGCCAGCAGTCCCGGGACAGGGCGCGAGCAGTACTTC | CASSPGTGREQYF | TRBJ2-7 | TRBD1 | TRBV9 | .
TGTGCCAGCAGCGCGGCCGGGACTACGACGAGTGAGCAGTTCTTC | CASSAAGTTTSEQFF | TRBJ2-1 | TRBD2 | TRBV9 | .
TGCGCCAGCAGCTTAACAGGGGGCTACGAGCAGTACTTC | CASSLTGGYEQYF | TRBJ2-7 | TRBD1 | TRBV10-1 | .
TGTGCCAGCAGCGATCCGGACAGTACATTCTCCTACAATGAGCAGTTCTTC | CASSDPDSTFSYNEQFF | TRBJ2-1 | . | TRBV9 | .
TGTGCCAGCAGCTACGGGTTAACTGAAGCTTTCTTT | CASSYGLTEAFF | TRBJ1-1 | . | TRBV11-2 | .
TGTGCCAGCAGCTTAGCGTCCCCGGGGCTCGGTCAGCCCCAGCATTTT | CASSLASPGLGQPQHF | TRBJ1-5 | . | TRBV7-2 | .
TGTGCCAGTAGTATGAATTGGGGTCGAGGTCAGCCCCAGCATTTT | CASSMNWGRGQPQHF | TRBJ1-5 | . | TRBV19 | once
TGCGCCAGCAGCGCCAGACAGGGGAGGGTCTACGAGCAGTACTTC | CASSARQGRVYEQYF | TRBJ2-7 | . | TRBV5-1 | .
TGTGCCAGTAGAGATCGCAGGAACCAAGAGACCCAGTACTTC | CASRDRRNQETQYF | TRBJ2-5 | . | TRBV19 | .